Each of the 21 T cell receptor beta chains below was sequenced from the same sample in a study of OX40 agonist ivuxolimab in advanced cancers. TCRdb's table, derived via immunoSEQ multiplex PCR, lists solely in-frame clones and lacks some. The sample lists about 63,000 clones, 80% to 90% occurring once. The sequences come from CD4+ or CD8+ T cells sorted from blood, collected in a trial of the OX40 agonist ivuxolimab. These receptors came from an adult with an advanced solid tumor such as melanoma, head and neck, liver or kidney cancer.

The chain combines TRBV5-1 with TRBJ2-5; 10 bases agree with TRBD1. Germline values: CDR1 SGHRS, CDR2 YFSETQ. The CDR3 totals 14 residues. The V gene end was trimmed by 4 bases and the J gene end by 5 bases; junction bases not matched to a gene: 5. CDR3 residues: CASSGRQGAETQYF. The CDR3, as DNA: TGCGCCAGCAGCGGTCGACAGGGGGCGGAGACCCAGTACTTC.

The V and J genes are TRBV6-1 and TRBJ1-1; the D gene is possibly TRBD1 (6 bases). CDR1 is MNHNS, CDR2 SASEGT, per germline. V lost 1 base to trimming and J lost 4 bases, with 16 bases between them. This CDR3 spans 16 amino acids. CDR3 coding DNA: TGTGCCAGCAGTGAAGATCTACAGGGTGGTGGCACTGAAGCTTTCTTT. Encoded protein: CASSEDLQGGGTEAFF.

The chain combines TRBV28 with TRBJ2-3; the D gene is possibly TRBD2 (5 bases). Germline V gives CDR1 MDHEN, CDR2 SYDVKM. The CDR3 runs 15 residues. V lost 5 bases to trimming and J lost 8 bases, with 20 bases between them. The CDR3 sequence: CASSLQSGPTSTQYF. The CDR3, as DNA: TGTGCCAGCAGTCTACAAAGCGGCCCGACCTCTACGCAGTATTTT.

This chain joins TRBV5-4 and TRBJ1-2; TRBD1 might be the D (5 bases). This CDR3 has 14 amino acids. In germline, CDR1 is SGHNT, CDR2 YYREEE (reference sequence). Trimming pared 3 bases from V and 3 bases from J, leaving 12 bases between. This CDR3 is CASSSGTSHYGYTF. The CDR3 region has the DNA TGTGCCAGCAGCTCTGGGACGTCCCACTATGGCTACACCTTC.

The CDR3 sequence: CASCCTSGISDTQYF. CDR3 DNA sequence: TGTGCCAGCTGCTGTACTAGCGGGATTTCAGATACGCAGTATTTT. This sequence joins TRBV7-6 and TRBJ2-3; TRBD2 matches 10 bases. Germline-derived CDR1 and CDR2 are SGHVS and FNYEAQ. The CDR3 sequence is 15 residues long. The trim removed 8 bases at V and 4 bases at J, leaving 9 bases unmatched.

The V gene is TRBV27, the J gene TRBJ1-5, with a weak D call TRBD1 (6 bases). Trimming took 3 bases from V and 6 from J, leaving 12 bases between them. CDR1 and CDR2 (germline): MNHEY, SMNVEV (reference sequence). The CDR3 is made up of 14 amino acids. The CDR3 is CASSFPGAGQPQHF. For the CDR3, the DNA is TGTGCCAGCAGTTTTCCAGGGGCGGGTCAGCCCCAGCATTTT.

CDR3 region: CATSRVSRRINEKLFF. In DNA form, the CDR3 reads TGTGCCACCAGCAGAGTTAGCAGGAGAATTAATGAAAAACTGTTTTTT. The chain is built from TRBV15 and TRBJ1-4; D gene ambiguous. The CDR3 has 16 residues. In germline, CDR1 is LNHNV, CDR2 YYDKDF (reference sequence). Trimming removed 1 base at V and 4 bases at J, with 13 bases between. Combining the CDR3 with reference TRBV15 and TRBJ1-4 gives the whole variable domain DAMVIQNPRYQVTQFGKPVTLSCSQTLNHNVMYWYQQKSSQAPKLLFHYYDKDFNNEADTPDNFQSRRPNTSFCFLDIRSPGLGDTAMYLCATSRVSRRINEKLFFGSGTQLSVL.

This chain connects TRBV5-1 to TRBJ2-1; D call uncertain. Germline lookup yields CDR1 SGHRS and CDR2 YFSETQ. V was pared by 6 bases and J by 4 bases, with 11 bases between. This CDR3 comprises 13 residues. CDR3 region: CASMQDTYNEQFF. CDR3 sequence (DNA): TGCGCCAGCATGCAAGATACGTACAATGAGCAGTTCTTC.

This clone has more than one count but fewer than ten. The CDR3 DNA follows: TGTGCCAGTGCGGACAGGCAACCCTATGGCTACACCTTC. Translating gives CASADRQPYGYTF. V usage is TRBV19 and J usage is TRBJ1-2; TRBD1 matches 7 bases. The germline CDR1 and CDR2 sequences are LNHDA and SQIVND (reference sequence). This CDR3 is built from 13 residues. Trimming at V came to 8 bases and at J to 4 bases, leaving 7 bases not matched to a gene.

The CDR3 sequence is CASIHRLGNTIYF. The CDR3 coding sequence is TGTGCCAGCATTCACCGACTTGGAAACACCATATATTTT. The chain links TRBV6-6 to TRBJ1-3; no firm D call. Germline values: CDR1 MNHNY, CDR2 SVGAGI (reference sequence). This CDR3 is built from 13 residues. Trimming removed 7 bases at V and 3 bases at J, with 10 bases between.

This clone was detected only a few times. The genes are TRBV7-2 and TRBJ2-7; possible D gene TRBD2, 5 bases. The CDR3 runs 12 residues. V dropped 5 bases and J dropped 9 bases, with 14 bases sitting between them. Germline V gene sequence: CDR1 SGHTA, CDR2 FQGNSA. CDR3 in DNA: TGTGCCAGCAGCACGTACACGGGGAGGCAGTACTTC. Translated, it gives CASSTYTGRQYF.

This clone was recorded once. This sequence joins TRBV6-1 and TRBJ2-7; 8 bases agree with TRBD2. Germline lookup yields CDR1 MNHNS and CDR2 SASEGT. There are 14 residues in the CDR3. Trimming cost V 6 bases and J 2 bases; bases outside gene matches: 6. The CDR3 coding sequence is TGTGCCAGCAGGCCGGGGGGGGTGGCCTACGAGCAGTACTTC. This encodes CASRPGGVAYEQYF.

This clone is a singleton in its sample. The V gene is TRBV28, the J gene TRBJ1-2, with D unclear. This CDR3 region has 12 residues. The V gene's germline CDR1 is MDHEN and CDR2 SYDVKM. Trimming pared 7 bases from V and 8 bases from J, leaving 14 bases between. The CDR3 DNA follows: TGTGCCAGCACTACGACTCGAGGGGGCTACACCTTC. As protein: CASTTTRGGYTF.

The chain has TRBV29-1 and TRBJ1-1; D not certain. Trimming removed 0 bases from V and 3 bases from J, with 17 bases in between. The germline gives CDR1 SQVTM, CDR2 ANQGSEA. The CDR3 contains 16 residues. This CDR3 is CSVEDVWEGGDTEAFF. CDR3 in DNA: TGCAGCGTTGAAGATGTCTGGGAGGGCGGGGACACTGAAGCTTTCTTT.

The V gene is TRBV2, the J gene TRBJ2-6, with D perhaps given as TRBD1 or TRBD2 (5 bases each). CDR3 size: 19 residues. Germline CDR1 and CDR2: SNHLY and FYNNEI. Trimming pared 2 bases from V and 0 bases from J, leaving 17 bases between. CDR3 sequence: CASSEFGTEISSGANVLTF. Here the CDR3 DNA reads TGTGCCAGCAGTGAATTCGGGACGGAAATTAGCTCTGGGGCCAACGTCCTGACTTTC.

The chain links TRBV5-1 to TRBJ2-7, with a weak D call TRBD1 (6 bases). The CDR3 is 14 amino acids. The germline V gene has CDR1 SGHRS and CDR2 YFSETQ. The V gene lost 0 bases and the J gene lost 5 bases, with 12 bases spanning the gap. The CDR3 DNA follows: TGCGCCAGCAGCTTGGAGGGGACACCCCACGAGCAGTACTTC. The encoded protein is CASSLEGTPHEQYF.

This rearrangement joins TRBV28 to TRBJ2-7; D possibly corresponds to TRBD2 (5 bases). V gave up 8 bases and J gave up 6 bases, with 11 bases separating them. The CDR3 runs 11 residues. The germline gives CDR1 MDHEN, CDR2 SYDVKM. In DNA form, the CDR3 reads TGTGCCAGCCGCCTTCGGGGCGAGCAGTACTTC. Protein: CASRLRGEQYF.

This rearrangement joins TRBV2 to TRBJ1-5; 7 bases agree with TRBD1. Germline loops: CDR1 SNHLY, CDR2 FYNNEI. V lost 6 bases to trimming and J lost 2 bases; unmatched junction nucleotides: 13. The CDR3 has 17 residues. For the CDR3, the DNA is TGTGCCAGCAGGGAGACAGGGCTCGATCTCCGCAATCAGCCCCAGCATTTT. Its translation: CASRETGLDLRNQPQHF.

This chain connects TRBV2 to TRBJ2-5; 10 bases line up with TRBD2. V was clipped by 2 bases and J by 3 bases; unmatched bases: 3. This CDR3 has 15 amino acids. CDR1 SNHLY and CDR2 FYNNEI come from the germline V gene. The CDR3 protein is CASSESLAGEETQYF. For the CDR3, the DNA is TGTGCCAGCAGTGAATCCCTAGCGGGGGAAGAGACCCAGTACTTC.

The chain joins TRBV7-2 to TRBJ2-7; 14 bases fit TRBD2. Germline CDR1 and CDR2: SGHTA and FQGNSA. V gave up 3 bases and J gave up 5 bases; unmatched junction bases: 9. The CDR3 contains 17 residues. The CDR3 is CASSFQPTSGGVDEQYF. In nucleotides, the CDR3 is TGTGCCAGCAGCTTCCAACCGACTAGCGGGGGGGTCGACGAGCAGTACTTC.

The CDR3 DNA is TGTGCCAGCAGTTTGTTGTCTAGCGGAGCCCCCTACAATGAGCAGTTCTTC. Translation: CASSLLSSGAPYNEQFF. The V gene is TRBV27, the J gene TRBJ2-1, with 7 nucleotides matching TRBD2. Germline V gene sequence: CDR1 MNHEY, CDR2 SMNVEV (reference sequence). The CDR3 runs to 17 residues. The J segment lost 2 bases and the V segment lost 3 bases, leaving 10 bases of the junction unmatched.